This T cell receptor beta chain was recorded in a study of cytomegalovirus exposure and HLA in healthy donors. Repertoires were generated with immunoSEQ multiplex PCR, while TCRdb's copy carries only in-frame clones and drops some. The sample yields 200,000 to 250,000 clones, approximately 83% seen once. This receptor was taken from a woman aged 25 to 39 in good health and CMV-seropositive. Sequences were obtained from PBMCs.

The CDR3 nucleotides read TGTGCCTGGAGCCCCGGGGCCTCCTACGAGCAGTACTTC. It yields the protein CAWSPGASYEQYF. V and J are TRBV30 and TRBJ2-7; D tentatively fits TRBD1 or TRBD2 (5 bases each). V dropped 3 bases and J dropped 0 bases, with 9 bases sitting between them. This CDR3 contains 13 residues. In germline, CDR1 is GTSNPN, CDR2 SVGIG (reference sequence).